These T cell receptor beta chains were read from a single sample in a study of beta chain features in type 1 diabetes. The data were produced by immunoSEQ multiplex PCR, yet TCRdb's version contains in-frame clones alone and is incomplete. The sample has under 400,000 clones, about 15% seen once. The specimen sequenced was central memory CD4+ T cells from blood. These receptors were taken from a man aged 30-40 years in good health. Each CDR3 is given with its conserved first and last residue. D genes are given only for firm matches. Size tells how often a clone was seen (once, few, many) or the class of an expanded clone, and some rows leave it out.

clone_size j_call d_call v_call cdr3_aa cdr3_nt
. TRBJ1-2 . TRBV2 CASSVSDGYYGYTF TGTGCCAGCAGTGTATCTGACGGGTACTATGGCTACACCTTC
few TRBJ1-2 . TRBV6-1 CASSLRGATPDTF TGTGCCAGCAGTCTCCGAGGGGCCACTCCCGACACCTTC
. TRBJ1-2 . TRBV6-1 CASSLRTGGGGYTF TGTGCCAGCAGTCTACGAACCGGGGGTGGTGGCTACACCTTC
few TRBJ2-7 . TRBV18 CASSPRQSTCEQYF TGTGCCAGCTCACCGCGACAGTCTACCTGCGAGCAGTACTTC
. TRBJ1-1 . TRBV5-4 CASRDEWGGKAFF TGTGCCAGCAGGGACGAGTGGGGGGGGAAAGCTTTCTTT
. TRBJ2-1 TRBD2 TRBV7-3 CASSLGAGGEQFF TGTGCCAGCAGCTTAGGTGCGGGAGGGGAGCAGTTCTTC
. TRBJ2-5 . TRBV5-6 CASSSGTLSGETQYF TGTGCCAGCAGCTCCGGGACTTTGAGTGGGGAGACCCAGTACTTC
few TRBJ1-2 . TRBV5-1 CASSLVRGGDYGYTF TGCGCCAGCAGCTTAGTCCGCGGAGGGGACTATGGCTACACCTTC
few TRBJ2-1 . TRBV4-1 CASSQGMAAYNEQFF TGCGCCAGCAGCCAAGGTATGGCGGCATACAATGAGCAGTTCTTC
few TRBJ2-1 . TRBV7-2 CASSLGGTLNEQFF TGTGCCAGCAGCTTAGGCGGGACATTAAATGAGCAGTTCTTC
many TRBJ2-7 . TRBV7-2 CASSPKPGVWYEQYF TGTGCCAGCAGCCCTAAGCCGGGGGTATGGTACGAGCAGTACTTC
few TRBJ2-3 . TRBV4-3 CASSQGTKLTDTQYF TGCGCCAGCAGCCAAGGGACGAAATTAACAGATACGCAGTATTTT
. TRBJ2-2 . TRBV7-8 CASSLERRTTGELFF TGTGCCAGCAGCTTGGAGAGACGGACTACCGGGGAGCTGTTTTTT
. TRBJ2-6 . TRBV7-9 CASSLTTTSVAGANVLTF TGTGCCAGCAGCTTAACCACTACTTCCGTGGCTGGGGCCAACGTCCTGACTTTC
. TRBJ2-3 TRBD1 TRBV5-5 CASSLKPQGMGTDTQYF TGTGCCAGCAGCTTGAAGCCACAGGGGATGGGCACAGATACGCAGTATTTT
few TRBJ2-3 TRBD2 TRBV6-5 CASRRLALSTDTQYF TGTGCCAGCAGGAGACTAGCCCTTAGCACAGATACGCAGTATTTT
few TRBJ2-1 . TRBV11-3 CASTVGPSVRTYNEQFF TGTGCCAGCACCGTAGGCCCCTCAGTCCGTACCTACAATGAGCAGTTCTTC
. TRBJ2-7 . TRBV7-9 CASSLAHSQQYF TGTGCCAGCAGCTTAGCACACAGCCAGCAGTACTTC
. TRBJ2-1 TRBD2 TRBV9 CASTKSSGGRYNEQFF TGTGCCAGCACCAAATCCAGCGGGGGCCGCTACAATGAGCAGTTCTTC
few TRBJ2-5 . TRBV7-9 CASSLGVRGADIRETQYF TGTGCCAGCAGCTTAGGGGTACGCGGGGCGGATATCCGAGAGACCCAGTACTTC
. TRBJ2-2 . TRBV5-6 CASSLMVAVTGELFF TGTGCCAGCAGCTTGATGGTGGCGGTCACCGGGGAGCTGTTTTTT
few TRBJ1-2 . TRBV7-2 CASSLASTVDYGYTF TGTGCCAGCAGCTTAGCGTCGACAGTCGACTATGGCTACACCTTC
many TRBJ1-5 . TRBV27 CASSLSGVNGQPQHF TGTGCCAGCAGTTTATCCGGGGTAAACGGTCAGCCCCAGCATTTT
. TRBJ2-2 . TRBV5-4 CASNRGGARNTGELFF TGTGCCAGCAACAGAGGGGGGGCCCGTAACACCGGGGAGCTGTTTTTT
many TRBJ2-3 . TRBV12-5 CASGFEGFSDLDTQYF TGTGCTAGTGGTTTTGAGGGGTTTAGTGATTTGGATACGCAGTATTTT
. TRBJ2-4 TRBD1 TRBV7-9 CASSLATGGPNIQYF TGTGCCAGCAGCTTAGCGACAGGGGGGCCAAACATTCAGTACTTC
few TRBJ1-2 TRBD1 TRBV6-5 CASSSGDRGHDGYTF TGTGCCAGCAGTTCGGGGGACAGGGGGCACGATGGCTACACCTTC
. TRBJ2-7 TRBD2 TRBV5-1 CASSLTTSGGSYEQYF TGCGCCAGCAGCCTGACGACTAGCGGGGGTTCCTACGAGCAGTACTTC
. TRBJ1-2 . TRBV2 CASSRGLANYGYTF TGTGCCAGCAGTAGGGGTTTGGCTAACTATGGCTACACCTTC
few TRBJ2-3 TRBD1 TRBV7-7 CASSLPLAQGTAPSTDTQYF TGTGCTAGCAGCCTTCCCCTGGCACAGGGGACCGCACCCTCCACAGATACGCAGTATTTT
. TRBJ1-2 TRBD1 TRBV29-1 CSAGQGNYGYTF TGCAGCGCCGGACAGGGTAACTATGGCTACACCTTC
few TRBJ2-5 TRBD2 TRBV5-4 CASSPSGGAWETQYF TGCGCCAGCAGCCCGAGCGGGGGGGCCTGGGAGACCCAGTACTTC
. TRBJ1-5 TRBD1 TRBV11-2 CARSRGQYWMGNQPQHF TGTGCCAGAAGCAGGGGACAGTATTGGATGGGCAATCAGCCCCAGCATTTT
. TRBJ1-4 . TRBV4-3 CASSQDAGNEKLFF TGCGCCAGCAGCCAAGATGCAGGGAATGAAAAACTGTTTTTT
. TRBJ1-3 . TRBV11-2 CASSPTSGVSGNTIYF TGTGCCAGCAGCCCTACTTCCGGAGTCTCTGGAAACACCATATATTTT
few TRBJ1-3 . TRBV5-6 CASSLVVPSGNTIYF TGTGCCAGCAGCCTAGTAGTACCCTCTGGAAACACCATATATTTT
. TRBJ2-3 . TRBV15 CATSRDHDTQYF TGTGCCACCAGCAGAGACCATGATACGCAGTATTTT
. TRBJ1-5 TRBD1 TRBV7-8 CASSRDRGLKGQPQHF TGTGCCAGCAGCAGGGACAGGGGGCTTAAGGGGCAGCCCCAGCATTTT
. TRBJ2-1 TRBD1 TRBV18 CASSPPGQGGSYNEQFF TGTGCCAGCTCACCGCCGGGACAGGGGGGTTCTTACAATGAGCAGTTCTTC
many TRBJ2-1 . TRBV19 CASTSEQVEQFF TGTGCCAGCACCTCCGAGCAGGTTGAGCAGTTCTTC
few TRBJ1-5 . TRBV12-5 CASGLGQGYEPQHF TGTGCTAGTGGTTTGGGGCAGGGATATGAGCCCCAGCATTTT
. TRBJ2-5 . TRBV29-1 CSGGVSNQETQYF TGCAGCGGGGGAGTATCGAACCAAGAGACCCAGTACTTC
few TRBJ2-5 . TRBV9 CASSAVEGPGETQYF TGTGCCAGCAGCGCGGTCGAGGGGCCGGGGGAGACCCAGTACTTC
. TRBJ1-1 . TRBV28 CASRYGGLSNTEAFF TGTGCCAGCAGATACGGGGGGCTTTCGAACACTGAAGCTTTCTTT
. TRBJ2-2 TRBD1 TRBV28 CASTSGQGALGTGELFF TGTGCCAGCACCTCGGGACAGGGGGCGCTGGGCACCGGGGAGCTGTTTTTT
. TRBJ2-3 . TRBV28 CASSSPPVTDTQYF TGTGCCAGCAGTTCCCCCCCGGTGACAGATACGCAGTATTTT
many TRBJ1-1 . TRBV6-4 CASSQTGNTEAFF TGTGCCAGCAGCCAGACAGGGAACACTGAAGCTTTCTTT